Only a few counts were recorded for the clone carrying this T cell receptor (beta chain). Its specificity is unknown. The authors used template switching to add a universal primer site and gave cDNA unique molecular identifiers. TCRdb reprocessed the 5' RACE reads with MiXCR, giving one entry per CDR3 protein. The sample lists 420,000 or so distinct CDR3 sequences; roughly 18% were seen once. These data originate in a study of identical twins. Study conclusions and caveats: Modeled out-of-frame TCR alpha sharing in monozygotic twins fell below observed levels. Instead of following the same donors, the conclusions were based on cross-sectional statistical analysis. One should note that invariant MAIT and iNKT cells could partly confound zero-insertion analyses.

Source material: naive T cells sorted from blood. The origin of this receptor is a man over 45 in good health.

The CDR3, as DNA: TGCGCCAGCAGCTTGGCCGGGACTAGCATCTCCAATGAGCAGTTCTTC. Translated: CASSLAGTSISNEQFF. The chain employs TRBV5-1 and TRBJ2-1, with TRBD2 matching over 9 bases. This CDR3 is 16 amino acids long. Germline CDR1 is SGHRS and CDR2 is YFSETQ. The V gene end was trimmed by 0 bases and the J gene end by 6 bases; junction bases not matched to a gene: 7.